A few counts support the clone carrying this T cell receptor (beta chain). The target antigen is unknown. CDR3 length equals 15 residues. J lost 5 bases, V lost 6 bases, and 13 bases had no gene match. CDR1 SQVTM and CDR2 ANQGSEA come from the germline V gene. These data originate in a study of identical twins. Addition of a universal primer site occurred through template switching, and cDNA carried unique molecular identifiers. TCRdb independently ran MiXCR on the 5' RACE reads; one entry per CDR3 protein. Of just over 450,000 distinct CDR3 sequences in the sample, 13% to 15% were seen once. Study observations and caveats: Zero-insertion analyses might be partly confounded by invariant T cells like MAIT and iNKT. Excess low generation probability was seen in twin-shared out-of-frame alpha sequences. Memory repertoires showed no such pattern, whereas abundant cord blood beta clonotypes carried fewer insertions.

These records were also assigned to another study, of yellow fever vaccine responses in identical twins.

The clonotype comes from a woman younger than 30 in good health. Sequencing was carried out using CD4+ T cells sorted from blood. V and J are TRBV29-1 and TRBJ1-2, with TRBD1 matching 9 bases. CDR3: CSVETDRGGGYGYTF. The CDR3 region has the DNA TGCAGCGTCGAAACGGACAGGGGAGGAGGGTATGGCTACACCTTC.